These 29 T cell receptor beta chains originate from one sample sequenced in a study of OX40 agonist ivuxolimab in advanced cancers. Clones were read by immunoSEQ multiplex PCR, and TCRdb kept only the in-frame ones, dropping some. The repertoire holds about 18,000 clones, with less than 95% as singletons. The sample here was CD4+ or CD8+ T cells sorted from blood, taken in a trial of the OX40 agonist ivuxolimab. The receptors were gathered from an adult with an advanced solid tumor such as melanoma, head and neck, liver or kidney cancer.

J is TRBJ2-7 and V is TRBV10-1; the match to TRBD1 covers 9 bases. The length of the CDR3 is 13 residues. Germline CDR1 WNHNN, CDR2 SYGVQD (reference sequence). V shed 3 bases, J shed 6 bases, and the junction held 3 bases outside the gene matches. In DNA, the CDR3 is TGCGCCAGCAGTGAAACAGGGGGCCTCGAGCAGTACTTC. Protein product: CASSETGGLEQYF.

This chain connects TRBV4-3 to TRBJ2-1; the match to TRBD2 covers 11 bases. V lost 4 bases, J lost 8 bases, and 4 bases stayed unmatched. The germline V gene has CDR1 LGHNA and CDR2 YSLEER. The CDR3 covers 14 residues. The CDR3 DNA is TGCGCCAGCAGCCTGGGTAGCGGGAGGGATGAGCAGTTCTTC. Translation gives CASSLGSGRDEQFF.

Here the CDR3 reads CACQTGSTNYGYTF. The CDR3, as DNA: TGTGCCTGCCAGACAGGGAGTACTAACTATGGCTACACCTTC. The rearrangement joins TRBV30 to TRBJ1-2, with 7 bases that match TRBD1. Germline CDR1 and CDR2: GTSNPN and SVGIG (reference sequence). J lost 0 bases, V lost 6 bases, and 7 bases had no gene match. The CDR3 is made up of 14 amino acids.

Here the CDR3 reads CASSQDLAGVETGELFF. The CDR3 region has the DNA TGCGCCAGCAGCCAAGATTTAGCGGGAGTTGAAACCGGGGAGCTGTTTTTT. The rearrangement links TRBV4-1 to TRBJ2-2; 9 nucleotides align to TRBD2. With 0 bases clipped from V and 5 bases from J, the junction kept 7 bases outside the gene matches. From germline, CDR1 is MGHRA and CDR2 YSYEKL. The CDR3 totals 17 residues.

This CDR3 reads CASSPRLGAHTGELFF. In nucleotides, the CDR3 is TGTGCCAGCAGCCCACGGCTGGGGGCGCACACCGGGGAGCTGTTTTTT. The chain joins TRBV7-8 to TRBJ2-2; possible D gene TRBD1, 6 bases. Trimming removed 5 bases from V and 3 bases from J, with 16 bases in between. Germline loops: CDR1 SGHVS, CDR2 FQNEAQ. The CDR3 covers 16 residues.

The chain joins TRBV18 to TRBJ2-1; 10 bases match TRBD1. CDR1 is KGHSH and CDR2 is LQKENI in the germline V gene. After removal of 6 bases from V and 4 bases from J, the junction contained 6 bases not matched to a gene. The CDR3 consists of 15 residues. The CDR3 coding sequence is TGTGCCAGCTCCCCCGGGACAGGGGTTTACAATGAGCAGTTCTTC. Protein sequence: CASSPGTGVYNEQFF.

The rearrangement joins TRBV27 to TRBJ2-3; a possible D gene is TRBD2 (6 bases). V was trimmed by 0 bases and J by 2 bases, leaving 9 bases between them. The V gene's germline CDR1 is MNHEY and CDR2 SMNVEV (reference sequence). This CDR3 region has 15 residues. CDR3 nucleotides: TGTGCCAGCAGTTTATCGGGGGGATACACAGATACGCAGTATTTT. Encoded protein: CASSLSGGYTDTQYF.

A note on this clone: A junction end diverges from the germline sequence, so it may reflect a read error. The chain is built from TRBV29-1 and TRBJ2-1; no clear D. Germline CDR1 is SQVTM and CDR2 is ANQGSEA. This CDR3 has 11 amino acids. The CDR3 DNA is TGCAGCGTTGAAGATCGGAATGTTCTGGTCTTC. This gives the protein CSVEDRNVLVF.

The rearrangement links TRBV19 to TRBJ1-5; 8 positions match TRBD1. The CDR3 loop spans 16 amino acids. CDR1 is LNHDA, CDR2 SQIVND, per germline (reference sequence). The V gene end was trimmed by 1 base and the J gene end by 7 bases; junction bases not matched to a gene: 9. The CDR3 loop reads CASSIVDRGRQQPQHF. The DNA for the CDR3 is TGTGCCAGTAGTATAGTAGACAGGGGTAGGCAGCAGCCCCAGCATTTT.

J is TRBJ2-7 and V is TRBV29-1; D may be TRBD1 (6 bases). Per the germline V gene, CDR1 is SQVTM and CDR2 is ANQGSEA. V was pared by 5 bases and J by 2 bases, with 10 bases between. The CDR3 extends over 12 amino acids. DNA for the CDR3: TGCAGCGTTTTTGGGACACCCTACGAGCAGTACTTC. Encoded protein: CSVFGTPYEQYF.

This CDR3 is CASSPAPRLEQYF. The DNA of the CDR3 is TGCGCCAGCAGCCCCGCCCCCCGGCTAGAGCAGTACTTC. This rearrangement joins TRBV4-1 to TRBJ2-7; D uncertain. Germline CDR1 is MGHRA and CDR2 is YSYEKL. Trimming removed 4 bases from V and 7 bases from J, with 14 bases in between. The CDR3 runs to 13 residues.

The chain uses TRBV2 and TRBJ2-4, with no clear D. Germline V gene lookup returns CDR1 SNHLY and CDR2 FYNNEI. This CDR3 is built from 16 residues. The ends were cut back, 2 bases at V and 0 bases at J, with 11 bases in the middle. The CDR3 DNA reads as TGTGCCAGCAGTGAATGGGTTTTGGGAGCCAAAAACATTCAGTACTTC. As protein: CASSEWVLGAKNIQYF.

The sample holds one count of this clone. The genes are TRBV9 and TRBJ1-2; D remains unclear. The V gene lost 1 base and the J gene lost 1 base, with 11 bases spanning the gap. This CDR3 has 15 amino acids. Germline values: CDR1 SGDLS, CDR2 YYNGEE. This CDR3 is CASSVYQRGNYGYTF. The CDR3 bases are TGTGCCAGCAGCGTATACCAGCGGGGTAACTATGGCTACACCTTC.

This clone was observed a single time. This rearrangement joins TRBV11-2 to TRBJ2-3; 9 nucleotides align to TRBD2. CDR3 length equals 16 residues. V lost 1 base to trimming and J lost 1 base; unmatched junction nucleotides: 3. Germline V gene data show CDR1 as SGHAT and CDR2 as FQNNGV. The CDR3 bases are TGTGCCAGCAGCTTAGTGTTAGCGGGAGGCACAGATACGCAGTATTTT. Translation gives CASSLVLAGGTDTQYF.

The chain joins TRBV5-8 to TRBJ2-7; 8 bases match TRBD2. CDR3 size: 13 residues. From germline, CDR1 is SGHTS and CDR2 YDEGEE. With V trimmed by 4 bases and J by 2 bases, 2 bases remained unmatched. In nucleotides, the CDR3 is TGTGCCAGCAGCCCGGGACTAGCCTACGAGCAGTACTTC. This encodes CASSPGLAYEQYF.

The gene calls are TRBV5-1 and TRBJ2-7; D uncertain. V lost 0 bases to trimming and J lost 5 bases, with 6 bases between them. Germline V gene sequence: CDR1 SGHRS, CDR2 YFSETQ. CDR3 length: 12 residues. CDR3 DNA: TGCGCCAGCAGCTTGGAGGGTCACGAGCAGTACTTC. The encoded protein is CASSLEGHEQYF.

CDR3 loop: CASSSRVERAGEKLFF. In nucleotides, the CDR3 is TGTGCCAGCAGCTCGAGGGTTGAACGGGCGGGTGAAAAACTGTTTTTT. The gene calls are TRBV7-9 and TRBJ1-4, with unresolved D. Looked up from germline, CDR1 is SEHNR and CDR2 is FQNEAQ (reference sequence). The CDR3 is made up of 16 amino acids. Trimming cost V 4 bases and J 7 bases, with 19 bases left between them. The variable domain in full, with the rest retrieved from reference TRBV7-9 and TRBJ1-4, is DTGVSQNPRHKITKRGQNVTFRCDPISEHNRLYWYRQTLGQGPEFLTYFQNEAQLEKSRLLSDRFSAERPKGSFSTLEIQRTEQGDSAMYLCASSSRVERAGEKLFFGSGTQLSVL.

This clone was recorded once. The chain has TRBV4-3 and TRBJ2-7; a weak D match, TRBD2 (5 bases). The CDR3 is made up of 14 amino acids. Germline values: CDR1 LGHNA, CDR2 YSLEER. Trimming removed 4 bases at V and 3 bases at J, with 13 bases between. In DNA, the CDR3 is TGCGCCAGCAGCCCGGGGATAGGCTTCTACGAGCAGTACTTC. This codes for CASSPGIGFYEQYF.

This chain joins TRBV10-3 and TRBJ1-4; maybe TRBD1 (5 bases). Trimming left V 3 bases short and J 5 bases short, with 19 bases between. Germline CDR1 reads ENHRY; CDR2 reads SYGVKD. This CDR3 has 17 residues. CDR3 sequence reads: CAISDPPLQGWNEKLFF. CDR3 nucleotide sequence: TGTGCCATCAGTGATCCCCCCCTGCAGGGCTGGAATGAAAAACTGTTTTTT.

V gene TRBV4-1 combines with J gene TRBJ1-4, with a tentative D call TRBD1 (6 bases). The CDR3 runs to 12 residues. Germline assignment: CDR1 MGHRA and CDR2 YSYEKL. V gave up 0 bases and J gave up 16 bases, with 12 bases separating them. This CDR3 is CASSQDGGVGFF. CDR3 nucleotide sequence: TGCGCCAGCAGCCAAGACGGGGGCGTGGGGTTTTTT.

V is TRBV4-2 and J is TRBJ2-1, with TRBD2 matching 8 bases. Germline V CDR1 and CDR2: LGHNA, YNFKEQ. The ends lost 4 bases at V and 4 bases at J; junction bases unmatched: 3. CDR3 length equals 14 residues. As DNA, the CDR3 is TGTGCCAGCAGCCCCGGGACTAGTTACAATGAGCAGTTCTTC. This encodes CASSPGTSYNEQFF.

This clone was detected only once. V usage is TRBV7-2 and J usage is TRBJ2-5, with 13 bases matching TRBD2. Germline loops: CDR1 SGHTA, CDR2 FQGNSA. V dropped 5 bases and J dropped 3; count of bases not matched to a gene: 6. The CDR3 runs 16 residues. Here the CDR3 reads CASSTGLAGSKETQYF. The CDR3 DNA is TGTGCCAGCAGCACGGGACTAGCGGGATCAAAAGAGACCCAGTACTTC.

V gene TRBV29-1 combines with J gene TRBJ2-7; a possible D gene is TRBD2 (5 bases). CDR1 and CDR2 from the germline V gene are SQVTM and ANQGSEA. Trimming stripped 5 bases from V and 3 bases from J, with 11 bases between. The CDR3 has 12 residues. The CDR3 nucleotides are TGCAGCGTTCGTGGGAGTCGCTACGAGCAGTACTTC. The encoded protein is CSVRGSRYEQYF.

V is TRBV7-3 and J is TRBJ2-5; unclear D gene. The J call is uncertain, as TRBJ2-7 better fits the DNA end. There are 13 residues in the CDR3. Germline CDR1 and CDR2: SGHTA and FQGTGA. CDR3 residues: CASSLGLSYEQYF. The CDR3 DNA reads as TGTGCCAGCAGCCTCGGTCTAAGCTACGAGCAGTACTTC.

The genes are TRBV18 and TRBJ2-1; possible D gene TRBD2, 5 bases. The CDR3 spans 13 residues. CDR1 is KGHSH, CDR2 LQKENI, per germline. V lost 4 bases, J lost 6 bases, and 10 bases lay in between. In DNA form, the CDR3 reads TGTGCCAGCTCACGTGCTAGCTCCAATGAGCAGTTCTTC. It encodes CASSRASSNEQFF. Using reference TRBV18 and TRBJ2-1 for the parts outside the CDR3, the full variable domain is NAGVMQNPRHLVRRRGQEARLRCSPMKGHSHVYWYRQLPEEGLKFMVYLQKENIIDESGMPKERFSAEFPKEGPSILRIQQVVRGDSAAYFCASSRASSNEQFFGPGTRLTVL.

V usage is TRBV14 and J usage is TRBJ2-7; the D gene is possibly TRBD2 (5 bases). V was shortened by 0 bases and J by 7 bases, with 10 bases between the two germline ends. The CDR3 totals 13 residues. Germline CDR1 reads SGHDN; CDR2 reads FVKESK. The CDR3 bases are TGTGCCAGCAGCCAAGACAGAAAGCGGGAGCAGTACTTC. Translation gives CASSQDRKREQYF.

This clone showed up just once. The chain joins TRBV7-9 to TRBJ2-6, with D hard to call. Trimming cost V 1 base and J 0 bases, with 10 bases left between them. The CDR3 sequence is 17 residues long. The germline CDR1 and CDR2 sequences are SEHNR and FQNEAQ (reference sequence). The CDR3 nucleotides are TGTGCCAGCAGCTTAGTTGGCGGCCTCTCTGGGGCCAACGTCCTGACTTTC. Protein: CASSLVGGLSGANVLTF.

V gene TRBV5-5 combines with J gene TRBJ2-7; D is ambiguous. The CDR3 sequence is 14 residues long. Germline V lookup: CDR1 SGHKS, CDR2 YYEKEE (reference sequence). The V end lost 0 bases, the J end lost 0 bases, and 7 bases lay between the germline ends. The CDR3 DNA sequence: TGTGCCAGCAGCTTGGCAGGCAGCTCCTACGAGCAGTACTTC. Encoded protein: CASSLAGSSYEQYF.

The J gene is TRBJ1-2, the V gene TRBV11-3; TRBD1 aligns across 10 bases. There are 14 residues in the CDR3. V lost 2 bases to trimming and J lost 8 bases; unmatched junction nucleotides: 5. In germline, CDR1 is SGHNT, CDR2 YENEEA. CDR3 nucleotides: TGTGCCAGCAGCTTAACCGGACAGGGGGGAGGCTACACCTTC. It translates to CASSLTGQGGGYTF.